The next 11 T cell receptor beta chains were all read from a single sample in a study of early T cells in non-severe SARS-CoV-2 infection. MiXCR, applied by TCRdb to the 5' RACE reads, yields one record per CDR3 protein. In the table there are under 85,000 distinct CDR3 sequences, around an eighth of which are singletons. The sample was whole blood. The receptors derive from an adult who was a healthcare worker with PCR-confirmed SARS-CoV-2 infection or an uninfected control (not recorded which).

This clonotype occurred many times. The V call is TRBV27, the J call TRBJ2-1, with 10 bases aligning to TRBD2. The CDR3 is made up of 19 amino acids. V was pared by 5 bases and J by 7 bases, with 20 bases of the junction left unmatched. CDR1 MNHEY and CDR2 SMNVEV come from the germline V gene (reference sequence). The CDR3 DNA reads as TGTGCCAGCAGTCAAATCCTCCGCCGGACTAGCGGAATAGGTAATGAGCAGTTCTTC. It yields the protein CASSQILRRTSGIGNEQFF.

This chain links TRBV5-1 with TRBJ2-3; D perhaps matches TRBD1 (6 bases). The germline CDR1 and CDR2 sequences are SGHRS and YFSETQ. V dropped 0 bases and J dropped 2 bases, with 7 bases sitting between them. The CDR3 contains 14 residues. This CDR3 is CASSLGQVTDTQYF. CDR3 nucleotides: TGCGCCAGCAGCTTGGGACAGGTCACAGATACGCAGTATTTT.

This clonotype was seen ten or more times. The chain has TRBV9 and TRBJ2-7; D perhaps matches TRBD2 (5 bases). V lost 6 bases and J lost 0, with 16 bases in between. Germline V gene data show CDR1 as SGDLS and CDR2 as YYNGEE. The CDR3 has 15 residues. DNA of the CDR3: TGTGCCAGCACACCGGGAAGCAGCGCCTCCTACGAGCAGTACTTC. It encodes CASTPGSSASYEQYF. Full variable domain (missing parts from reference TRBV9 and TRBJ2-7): DSGVTQTPKHLITATGQRVTLRCSPRSGDLSVYWYQQSLDQGLQFLIQYYNGEERAKGNILERFSAQQFPDLHSELNLSSLELGDSALYFCASTPGSSASYEQYFGPGTRLTVT.

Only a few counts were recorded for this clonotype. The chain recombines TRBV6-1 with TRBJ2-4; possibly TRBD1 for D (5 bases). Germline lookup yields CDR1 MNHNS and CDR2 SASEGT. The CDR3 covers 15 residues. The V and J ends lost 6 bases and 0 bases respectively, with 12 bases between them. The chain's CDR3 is CASRQEQLAKNIQYF. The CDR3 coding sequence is TGTGCCAGCAGACAGGAACAGCTAGCCAAAAACATTCAGTACTTC.

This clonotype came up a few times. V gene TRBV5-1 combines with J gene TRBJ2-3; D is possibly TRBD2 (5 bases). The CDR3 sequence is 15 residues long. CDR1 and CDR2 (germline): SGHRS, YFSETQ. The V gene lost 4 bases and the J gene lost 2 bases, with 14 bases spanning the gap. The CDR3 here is CASSPNGGITDTQYF. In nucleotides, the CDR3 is TGCGCCAGCAGCCCCAATGGAGGAATCACAGATACGCAGTATTTT.

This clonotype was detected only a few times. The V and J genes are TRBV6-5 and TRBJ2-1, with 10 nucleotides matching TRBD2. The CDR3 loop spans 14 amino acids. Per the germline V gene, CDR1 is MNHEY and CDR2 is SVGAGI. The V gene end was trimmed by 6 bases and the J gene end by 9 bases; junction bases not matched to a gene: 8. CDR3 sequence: CASRLGLATTEQFF. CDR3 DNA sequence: TGTGCCAGCAGGTTGGGACTAGCGACGACTGAGCAGTTCTTC.

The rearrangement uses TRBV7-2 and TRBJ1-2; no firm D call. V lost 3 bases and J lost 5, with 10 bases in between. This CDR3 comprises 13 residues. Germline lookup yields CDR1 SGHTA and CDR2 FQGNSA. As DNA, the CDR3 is TGTGCCAGCAGCTTTGAGGGCGCTTATGGCTACACCTTC. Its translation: CASSFEGAYGYTF. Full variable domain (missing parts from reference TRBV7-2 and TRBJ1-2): GAGVSQSPSNKVTEKGKDVELRCDPISGHTALYWYRQSLGQGLEFLIYFQGNSAPDKSGLPSDRFSAERTGGSVSTLTIQRTQQEDSAVYLCASSFEGAYGYTFGSGTRLTVV.

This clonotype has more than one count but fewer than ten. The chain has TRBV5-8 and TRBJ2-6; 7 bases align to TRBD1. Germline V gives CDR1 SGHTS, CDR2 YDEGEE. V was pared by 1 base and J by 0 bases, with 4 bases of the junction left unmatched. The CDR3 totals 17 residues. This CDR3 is CASSLQGVSSGANVLTF. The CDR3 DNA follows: TGTGCCAGCAGCTTGCAGGGGGTTTCCTCTGGGGCCAACGTCCTGACTTTC.

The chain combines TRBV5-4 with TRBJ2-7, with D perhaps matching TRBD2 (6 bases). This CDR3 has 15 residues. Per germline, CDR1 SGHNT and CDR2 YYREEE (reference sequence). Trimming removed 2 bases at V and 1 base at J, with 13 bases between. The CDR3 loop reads CASSLAGRPSYEQYF. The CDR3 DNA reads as TGTGCCAGCAGCTTAGCGGGCCGACCTTCCTACGAGCAGTACTTC.

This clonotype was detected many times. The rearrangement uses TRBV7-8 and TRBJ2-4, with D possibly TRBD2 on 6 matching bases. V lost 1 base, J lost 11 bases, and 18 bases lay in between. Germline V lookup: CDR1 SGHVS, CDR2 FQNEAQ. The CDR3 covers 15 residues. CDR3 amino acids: CASSLVSGGHDFQYF. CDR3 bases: TGTGCCAGCAGCTTAGTTTCTGGAGGGCATGACTTTCAGTACTTC. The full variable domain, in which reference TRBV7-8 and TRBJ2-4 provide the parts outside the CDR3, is GAGVSQSPRYKVAKRGQDVALRCDPISGHVSLFWYQQALGQGPEFLTYFQNEAQLDKSGLPSDRFFAERPEGSVSTLKIQRTQQEDSAVYLCASSLVSGGHDFQYFGAGTRLSVL.

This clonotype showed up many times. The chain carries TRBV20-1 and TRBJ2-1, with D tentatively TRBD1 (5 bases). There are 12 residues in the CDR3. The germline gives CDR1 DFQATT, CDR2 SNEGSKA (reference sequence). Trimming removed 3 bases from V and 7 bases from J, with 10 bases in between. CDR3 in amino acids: CSASAGKNEQFF. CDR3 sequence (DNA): TGCAGTGCTAGCGCAGGGAAGAATGAGCAGTTCTTC.